One and the same sample provided the 12 T cell receptor beta chains below, sequenced in a study of T-cell memory formation after mild COVID-19. TCRdb itself ran the 5' RACE reads through MiXCR, one entry per CDR3 protein. In the table there are 300,000 to 350,000 distinct CDR3 sequences, roughly 13% of which are singletons. The sequenced sample was PBMCs or a T cell subset sorted from them (not recorded which). The source is a man aged 18-30 years who had mild COVID-19 (a few samples of this study predate the infection). Cell type and time point are not known.

This clonotype was observed a few times. The chain couples TRBV5-1 to TRBJ2-1; 12 nucleotides agree with TRBD2. The CDR3 contains 18 residues. The V gene end was trimmed by 0 bases and the J gene end by 0 bases; junction bases not matched to a gene: 4. CDR1 is SGHRS and CDR2 is YFSETQ in the germline V gene. This CDR3 is CASSLEKTSGGSYNEQFF. The CDR3 coding sequence is TGCGCCAGCAGCTTGGAAAAGACTAGCGGGGGCTCCTACAATGAGCAGTTCTTC.

This clonotype was found many times. The chain uses TRBV5-1 and TRBJ1-6; no firm D call. Deletions cut 5 bases from V and 7 bases from J, with 10 bases between. Germline-derived CDR1 and CDR2 are SGHRS and YFSETQ. This CDR3 has 13 residues. CDR3 nucleotides: TGCGCCAGCAGTCAAAAGCGGAATTCACCCCTCCACTTT. This encodes CASSQKRNSPLHF.

This rearrangement joins TRBV2 to TRBJ2-7, with 7 bases matching TRBD1. Germline lookup yields CDR1 SNHLY and CDR2 FYNNEI. V was clipped by 7 bases and J by 4 bases; unmatched bases: 4. The CDR3 is 12 residues long. CDR3 protein: CASNYRGYEQYF. CDR3 DNA sequence: TGTGCCAGCAACTACAGGGGTTACGAGCAGTACTTC.

This clonotype appeared a few times. J is TRBJ1-2 and V is TRBV15; a weak D match, TRBD1 (5 bases). Germline V gene sequence: CDR1 LNHNV, CDR2 YYDKDF (reference sequence). V was trimmed by 3 bases and J by 4 bases, leaving 9 bases between them. CDR3 length: 13 amino acids. The CDR3: CATSRSGVYGYTF. In DNA, the CDR3 is TGTGCCACCAGCAGGTCGGGGGTCTATGGCTACACCTTC.

CDR3 bases: TGTGCCAGCAGTTTGGGGCAACCTGGGGGTTACGAGCAGTACGTC. It yields the protein CASSLGQPGGYEQYV. The chain combines TRBV12-3 or TRBV12-4 with TRBJ2-7, with D perhaps TRBD1 or TRBD2 (5 bases each). V was clipped by 3 bases and J by 4 bases, with 16 bases between them. The CDR3 loop spans 15 amino acids.

The chain has TRBV19 and TRBJ2-3; D is undetermined. Germline loops: CDR1 LNHDA, CDR2 SQIVND (reference sequence). The CDR3 runs to 14 residues. Deletions cut 3 bases from V and 2 bases from J, with 9 bases between. DNA of the CDR3: TGTGCCAGTAGTATGAGCCTGTTCACAGATACGCAGTATTTT. Protein product: CASSMSLFTDTQYF.

The rearrangement joins TRBV29-1 to TRBJ2-5; no reliable D call. Germline lookup yields CDR1 SQVTM and CDR2 ANQGSEA. Trimming shortened V by 5 bases and J by 4 bases, and 5 bases separated the two germline ends. The CDR3 consists of 10 residues. The DNA for the CDR3 is TGCAGCGTTCGGTCAGAGACCCAGTACTTC. Its protein is CSVRSETQYF.

This clonotype came up a few times. This chain joins TRBV6-4 and TRBJ2-7; 9 positions agree with TRBD1. There are 13 residues in the CDR3. Germline-derived CDR1 and CDR2 are MRHNA and SNTAGT. V shed 9 bases, J shed 3 bases, and the junction held 6 bases outside the gene matches. CDR3 DNA sequence: TGTGCCAGGGGGACAGGGCCCCGCTACGAGCAGTACGTC. Translation gives CARGTGPRYEQYV.

This clonotype has more than one count but fewer than ten. V usage is TRBV7-9 and J usage is TRBJ2-7, with 7 bases identical to TRBD2. The CDR3 totals 13 residues. Germline CDR1 and CDR2: SEHNR and FQNEAQ (reference sequence). Trimming at V came to 5 bases and at J to 1 base, leaving 2 bases not matched to a gene. DNA for the CDR3: TGTGCCAGCAGCCGGGGGGTTTCCTACGAGCAGTACTTC. It is translated as CASSRGVSYEQYF.

This clonotype was seen more than once but under ten times. J is TRBJ2-3 and V is TRBV7-2, with D unresolved. The germline V and J ends were trimmed by 2 bases and 3 bases, with 18 bases remaining between them. Germline loops: CDR1 SGHTA, CDR2 FQGNSA. The CDR3 extends over 17 amino acids. This CDR3 is CASSLSNPRVTTDTQYF. Written as DNA, the CDR3 is TGTGCCAGCAGCTTATCAAACCCCCGGGTAACAACAGATACGCAGTATTTT.

This clonotype was counted a few times. J is TRBJ1-5 and V is TRBV7-9; D ambiguous. The CDR3 runs 12 residues. V dropped 0 bases and J dropped 11 bases, with 8 bases sitting between them. CDR1 and CDR2 (germline): SEHNR, FQNEAQ (reference sequence). DNA of the CDR3: TGTGCCAGCAGCTTAGCCTCCCAGGCCCAGCATTTT. Its translation: CASSLASQAQHF.

V is TRBV7-2 and J is TRBJ1-4; 7 bases align to TRBD1. Unmatched junction bases numbered 11, after V lost 5 bases and J lost 8 bases. This CDR3 spans 15 amino acids. The germline V gene has CDR1 SGHTA and CDR2 FQGNSA. The CDR3 is CASSKGSTGVEKLFF. In DNA, the CDR3 is TGTGCCAGCAGCAAAGGATCTACAGGGGTCGAAAAACTGTTTTTT.